The clone carrying this TCR beta chain came up a few times. The target antigen is unknown. The entry originates in a study of PD-1 blockade in mismatch repair-deficient tumors. Study-level points and caveats: Tumor-resident clones, often undetectable pretreatment in blood, expanded then contracted after pembrolizumab.

The CDR3 loop spans 19 amino acids. CDR1 is MNHEY, CDR2 SMNVEV, per germline (reference sequence). V lost 1 base and J lost 1; bases outside the gene matches: 15. The method was immunoSEQ multiplex PCR; TCRdb's version includes in-frame clones alone and lacks a portion of them. The sample yields 14,000 or so clones, 84% seen once. TCRs were sequenced from a few patients responding to pembrolizumab. The clonotype comes from an adult with mismatch repair-deficient cancer. The sample here was PBMCs, taken around 15 weeks after starting pembrolizumab. This chain links TRBV27 with TRBJ2-7, with TRBD1 matching over 8 bases. The CDR3 nucleotides are TGTGCCAGCAGTTTATATTGGGCAGGGGGCGAGGCTGTATCCTACGAGCAGTACTTC. This encodes CASSLYWAGGEAVSYEQYF.